This passage covers 2 T cell receptor beta chains from one sample sequenced in a study of cytomegalovirus exposure and HLA in healthy donors (dated by TCRdb to about 2017). Library creation used the immunoSEQ multiplex PCR assay. For the multiplex PCR, a mixture combining 60 forward primers for TCR Vbeta segments and 13 reverse primers for TCR Jbeta segments was used. This is the immuneACCESS table as TCRdb keeps it, with only in-frame sequences that have V and J called. A part of the clones is gone; compared with another copy, unresolved V genes explain less than half, and the rest is unexplained. Present in this sample are about 63,000 clones, 73% of which were seen just once. The ten largest clones represent roughly 5.5% of the sample. What was sequenced was PBMCs. The source of these receptors is a man aged 50 or older in good health and CMV-seronegative.

The V gene is TRBV5-6, the J gene TRBJ2-7; D perhaps matches TRBD2 (5 bases). Germline V gives CDR1 SGHDT, CDR2 YYEEEE. The length of the CDR3 is 11 residues. Deletions cut 0 bases from V and 7 bases from J, with 5 bases between. CDR3 sequence reads: CASSLGGEQYF. CDR3 sequence (DNA): TGTGCCAGCAGCTTGGGAGGGGAGCAGTACTTC.

This chain joins TRBV19 and TRBJ1-5, with D perhaps TRBD1 (6 bases). This CDR3 is built from 15 residues. Germline V gene lookup returns CDR1 LNHDA and CDR2 SQIVND (reference sequence). V was shortened by 8 bases and J by 6 bases, with 20 bases between the two germline ends. The CDR3 DNA reads TGTGCCAGTCTTCCCAGGGGTGCGGGTCGTCAGCCCCAGCATTTT. It is translated as CASLPRGAGRQPQHF.